This is a list of T cell receptor beta chains from one sample in a study of shared clonotypes between healthy human individuals. TCRdb keeps only in-frame clones here, not all; method: immunoSEQ multiplex PCR. The table includes hundreds of thousands of clones, approximately 96% detected once. Material: naive CD8+ T cells sorted from blood. The receptors derive from a woman aged 25 to 39 in good health. CDR3s include the opening cysteine and the closing phenylalanine or tryptophan. D genes are given only for firm matches. Part of the rows lack a size; the others show once, few, many or a class for expanded clones.

TRBV27,.,once,TRBJ2-2,TGTGCCAGCAGTTTCTGGCCCCGAGACACCGGGGAGCTGTTTTTT,CASSFWPRDTGELFF
TRBV4-1,.,.,TRBJ2-2,TGCGCCAGCAGCCAAGATTCCTATCGCGGGACGAACACCGGGGAGCTGTTTTTT,CASSQDSYRGTNTGELFF
TRBV6-5,.,.,TRBJ2-7,TGTGCCAGCAGTTCACCAGGTCAAACCTACGAGCAGTACTTC,CASSSPGQTYEQYF
TRBV7-9,.,.,TRBJ1-1,TGTGCCAGCAGCTTAGCGTGGCCTGAAGCTTTCTTT,CASSLAWPEAFF
TRBV5-1,TRBD2,.,TRBJ2-1,TGCGCCAGCAGCTCTAGCCTAGCGGGAGGGCCGGGTAATGAGCAGTTCTTC,CASSSSLAGGPGNEQFF
TRBV13,.,.,TRBJ1-4,TGTGCCAGCAGCTTAGGGACAGCAACTAATGAAAAACTGTTTTTT,CASSLGTATNEKLFF
TRBV28,.,.,TRBJ1-5,TGTGCCAGCAGTTTTGGGAGACAAGGGACGGGCAATCAGCCCCAGCATTTT,CASSFGRQGTGNQPQHF
TRBV16,.,.,TRBJ1-5,TGTGCCAGCAGCTCCCCGGGGGGCCCGGTGGGCAATCAGCCCCAGCATTTT,CASSSPGGPVGNQPQHF
TRBV27,.,.,TRBJ1-2,TGTGCCAGCAGTTCCACTATTATCCGGACTGCAAACTATGGCTACACCTTC,CASSSTIIRTANYGYTF
TRBV7-2,TRBD2,.,TRBJ2-7,TGTGCCAGCAGCTTAGGGTCCCCGGGACTAGCGGAATACGAGCAGTACTTC,CASSLGSPGLAEYEQYF